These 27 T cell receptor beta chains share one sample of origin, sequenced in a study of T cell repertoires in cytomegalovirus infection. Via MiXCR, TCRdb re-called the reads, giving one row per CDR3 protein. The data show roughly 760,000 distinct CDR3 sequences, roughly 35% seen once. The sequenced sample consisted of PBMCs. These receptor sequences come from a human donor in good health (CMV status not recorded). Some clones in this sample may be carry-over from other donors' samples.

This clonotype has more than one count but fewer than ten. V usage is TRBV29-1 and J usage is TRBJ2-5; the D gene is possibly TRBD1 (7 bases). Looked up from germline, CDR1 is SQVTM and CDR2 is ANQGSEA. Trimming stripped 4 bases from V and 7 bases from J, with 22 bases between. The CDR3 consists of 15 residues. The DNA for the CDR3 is TGCAGCGTTGCGGGGCCTACTAGCTCAGGGGGGACCCAGTACTTC. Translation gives CSVAGPTSSGGTQYF. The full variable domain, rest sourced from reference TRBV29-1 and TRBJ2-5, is SAVISQKPSRDICQRGTSLTIQCQVDSQVTMMFWYRQQPGQSLTLIATANQGSEATYESGFVIDKFPISRPNLTFSTLTVSNMSPEDSSIYLCSVAGPTSSGGTQYFGPGTRLLVL.

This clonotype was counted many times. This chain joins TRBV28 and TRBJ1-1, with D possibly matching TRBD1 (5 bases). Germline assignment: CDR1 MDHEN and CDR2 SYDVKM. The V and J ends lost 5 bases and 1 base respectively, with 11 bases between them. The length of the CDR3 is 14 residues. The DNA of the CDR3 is TGTGCCAGCAGTCCCGGGACGGAGAACACTGAAGCTTTCTTT. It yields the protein CASSPGTENTEAFF.

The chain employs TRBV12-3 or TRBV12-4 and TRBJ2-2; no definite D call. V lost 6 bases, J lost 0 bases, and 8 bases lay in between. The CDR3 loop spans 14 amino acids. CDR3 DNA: TGTGCCAGCAGAGGGTACCCGAACACCGGGGAGCTGTTTTTT. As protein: CASRGYPNTGELFF.

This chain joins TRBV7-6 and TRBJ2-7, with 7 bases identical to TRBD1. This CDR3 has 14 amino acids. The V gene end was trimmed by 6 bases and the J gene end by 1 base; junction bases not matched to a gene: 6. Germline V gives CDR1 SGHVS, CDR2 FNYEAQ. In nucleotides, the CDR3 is TGTGCCAGCAGTCCCGGGACAGAGTCCTACGAGCAGTACTTC. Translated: CASSPGTESYEQYF.

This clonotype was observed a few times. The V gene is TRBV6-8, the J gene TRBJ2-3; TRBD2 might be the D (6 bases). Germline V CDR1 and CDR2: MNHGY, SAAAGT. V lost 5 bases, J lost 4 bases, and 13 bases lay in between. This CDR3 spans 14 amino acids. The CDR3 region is CASSAGGLSDTQYF. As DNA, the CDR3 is TGTGCCAGCAGTGCCGGGGGACTGTCAGATACGCAGTATTTT.

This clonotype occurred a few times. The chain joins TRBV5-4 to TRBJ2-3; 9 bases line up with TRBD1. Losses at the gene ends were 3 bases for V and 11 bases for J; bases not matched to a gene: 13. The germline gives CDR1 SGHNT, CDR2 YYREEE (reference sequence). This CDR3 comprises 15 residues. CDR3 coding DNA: TGTGCCAGCAGCTCGGACAGGGGTACCCCATATGGGCAGTATTTT. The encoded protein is CASSSDRGTPYGQYF.

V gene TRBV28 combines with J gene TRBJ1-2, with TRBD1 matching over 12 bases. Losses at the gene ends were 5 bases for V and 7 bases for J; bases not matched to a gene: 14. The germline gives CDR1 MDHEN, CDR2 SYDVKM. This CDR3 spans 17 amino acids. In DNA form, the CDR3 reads TGTGCCAGCAGTCCCCCCACGGGACAGGGGGCAATTTTTGGCTACACCTTC. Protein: CASSPPTGQGAIFGYTF.

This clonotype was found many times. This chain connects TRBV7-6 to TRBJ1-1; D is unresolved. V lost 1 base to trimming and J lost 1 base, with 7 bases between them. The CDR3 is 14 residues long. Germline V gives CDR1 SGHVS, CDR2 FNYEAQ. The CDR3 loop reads CASSLGPQNTEAFF. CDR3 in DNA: TGTGCCAGCAGCTTAGGGCCCCAGAACACTGAAGCTTTCTTT.

CDR3 sequence (DNA): TGTGCCAGCAGAAGGGCTAACACCATATATTTT. As protein: CASRRANTIYF. The chain joins TRBV19 to TRBJ1-3; unclear D gene. The CDR3 spans 11 residues. Germline V gene sequence: CDR1 LNHDA, CDR2 SQIVND (reference sequence). V lost 9 bases and J lost 7, with 10 bases in between.

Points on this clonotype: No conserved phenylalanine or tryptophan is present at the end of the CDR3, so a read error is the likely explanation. The CDR3: CASSPRGGHTDTQYL. CDR3 in DNA: TGTGCCAGCAGCCCCAGGGGGGGACACACAGATACGCAGTATTTG. This sequence joins TRBV7-6 and TRBJ2-3; either TRBD1 or TRBD2 may fit D (7 bases each). This CDR3 comprises 15 residues. The germline V gene has CDR1 SGHVS and CDR2 FNYEAQ. V was clipped by 5 bases and J by 2 bases, with 14 bases between them.

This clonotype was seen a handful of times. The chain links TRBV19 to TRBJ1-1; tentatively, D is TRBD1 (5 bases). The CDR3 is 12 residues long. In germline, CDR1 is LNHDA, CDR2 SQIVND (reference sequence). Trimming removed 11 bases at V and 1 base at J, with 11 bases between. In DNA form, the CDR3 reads TGTGCCGCTAAAACAGGGAACACTGAAGCTTTCTTT. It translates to CAAKTGNTEAFF. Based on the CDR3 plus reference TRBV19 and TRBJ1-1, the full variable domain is DGGITQSPKYLFRKEGQNVTLSCEQNLNHDAMYWYRQDPGQGLRLIYYSQIVNDFQKGDIAEGYSVSREKKESFPLTVTSAQKNPTAFYLCAAKTGNTEAFFGQGTRLTVV.

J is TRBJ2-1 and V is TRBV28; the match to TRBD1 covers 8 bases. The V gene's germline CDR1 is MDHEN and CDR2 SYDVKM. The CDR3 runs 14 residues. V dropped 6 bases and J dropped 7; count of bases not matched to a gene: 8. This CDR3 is CASSKDRARNEQFF. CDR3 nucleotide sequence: TGTGCCAGCAGCAAGGACAGGGCGAGGAATGAGCAGTTCTTC.

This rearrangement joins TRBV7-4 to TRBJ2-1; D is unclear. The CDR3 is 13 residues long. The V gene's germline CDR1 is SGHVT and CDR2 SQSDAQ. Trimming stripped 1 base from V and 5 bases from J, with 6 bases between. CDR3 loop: CASSLGGHNEQFF. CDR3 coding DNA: TGTGCCAGCAGCTTAGGTGGACACAATGAGCAGTTCTTC.

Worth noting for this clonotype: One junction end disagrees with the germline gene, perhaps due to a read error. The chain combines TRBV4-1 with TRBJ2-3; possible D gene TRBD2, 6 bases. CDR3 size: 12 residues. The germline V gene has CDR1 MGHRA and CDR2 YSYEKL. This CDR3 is CVSSQGRDTHYF. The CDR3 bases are TGCGTCAGCAGCCAAGGGCGGGATACGCATTATTTT.

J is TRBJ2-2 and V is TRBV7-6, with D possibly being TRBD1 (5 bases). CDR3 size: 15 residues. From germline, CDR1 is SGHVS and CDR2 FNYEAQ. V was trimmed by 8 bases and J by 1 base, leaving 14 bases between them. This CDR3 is CASGAGWMNTGELFF. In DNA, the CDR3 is TGTGCCAGCGGAGCAGGGTGGATGAACACCGGGGAGCTGTTTTTT.

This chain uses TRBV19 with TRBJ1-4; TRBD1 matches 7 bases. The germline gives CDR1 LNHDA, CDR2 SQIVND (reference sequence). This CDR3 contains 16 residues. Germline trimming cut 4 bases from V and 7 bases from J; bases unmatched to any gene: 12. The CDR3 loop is CASSRIQGTDTEKLFF. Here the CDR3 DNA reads TGTGCCAGTAGTAGGATACAGGGGACGGATACTGAAAAACTGTTTTTT.

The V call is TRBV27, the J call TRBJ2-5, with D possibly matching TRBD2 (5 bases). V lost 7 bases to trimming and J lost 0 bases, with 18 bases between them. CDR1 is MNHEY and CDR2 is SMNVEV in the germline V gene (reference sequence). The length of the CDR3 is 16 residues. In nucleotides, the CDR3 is TGTGCCAGCACTTCCATAGCGAAGGGCAACCAAGAGACCCAGTACTTC. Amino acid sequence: CASTSIAKGNQETQYF.

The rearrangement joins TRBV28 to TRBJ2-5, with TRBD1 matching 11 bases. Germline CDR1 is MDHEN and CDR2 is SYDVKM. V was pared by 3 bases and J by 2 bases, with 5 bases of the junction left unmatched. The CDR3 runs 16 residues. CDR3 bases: TGTGCCAGCAGTTTGCCGGGACAGGGGGTTCAAGAGACCCAGTACTTC. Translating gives CASSLPGQGVQETQYF.

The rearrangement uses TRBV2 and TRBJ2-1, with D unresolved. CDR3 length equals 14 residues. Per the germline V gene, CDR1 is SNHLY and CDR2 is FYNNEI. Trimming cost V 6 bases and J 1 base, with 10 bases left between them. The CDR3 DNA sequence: TGTGCCAGCAGGCGGTTACCTTCCTACAATGAGCAGTTCTTC. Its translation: CASRRLPSYNEQFF.

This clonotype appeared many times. The CDR3 sequence: CASSLAGASEQYF. In DNA, the CDR3 is TGTGCCAGCAGCTTAGCCGGGGCTTCCGAGCAGTACTTC. The chain has TRBV7-6 and TRBJ2-7; the D gene could be TRBD1 or TRBD2 (5 bases each). The CDR3 spans 13 residues. With 0 bases removed from V and 6 bases from J, the gap between germline ends came to 9 bases. CDR1 is SGHVS and CDR2 is FNYEAQ in the germline V gene.

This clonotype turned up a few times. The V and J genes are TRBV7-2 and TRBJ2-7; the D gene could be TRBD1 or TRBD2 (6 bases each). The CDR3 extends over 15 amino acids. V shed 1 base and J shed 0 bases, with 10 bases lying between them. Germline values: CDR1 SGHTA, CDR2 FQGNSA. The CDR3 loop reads CASSLVKGGSYEQYF. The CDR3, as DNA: TGTGCCAGCAGCTTAGTTAAGGGGGGCTCCTACGAGCAGTACTTC.

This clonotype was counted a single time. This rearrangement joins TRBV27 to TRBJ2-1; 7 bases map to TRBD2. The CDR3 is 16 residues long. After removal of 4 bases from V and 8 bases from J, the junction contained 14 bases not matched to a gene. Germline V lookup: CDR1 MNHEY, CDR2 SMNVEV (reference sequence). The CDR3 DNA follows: TGTGCCAGCAGTTACTCCTTCGGACTAGAATGGTATGAGCAGTTCTTC. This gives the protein CASSYSFGLEWYEQFF.

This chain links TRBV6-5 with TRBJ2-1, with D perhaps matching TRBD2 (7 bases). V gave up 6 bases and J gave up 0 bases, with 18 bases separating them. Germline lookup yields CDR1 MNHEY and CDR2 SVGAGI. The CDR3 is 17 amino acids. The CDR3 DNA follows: TGTGCCAGCAGCCGAGGGGGGAGGGTAAGCTCCTACAATGAGCAGTTCTTC. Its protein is CASSRGGRVSSYNEQFF.

DNA for the CDR3: TGTGCCATCAAAGGGGGGGCTAGCGCCAATGAGCAGTTCTTC. Its translation: CAIKGGASANEQFF. The rearrangement uses TRBV10-3 and TRBJ2-1; tentatively, D is TRBD2 (7 bases). The CDR3 sequence is 14 residues long. CDR1 is ENHRY and CDR2 is SYGVKD in the germline V gene. Trimming stripped 7 bases from V and 6 bases from J, with 16 bases between.

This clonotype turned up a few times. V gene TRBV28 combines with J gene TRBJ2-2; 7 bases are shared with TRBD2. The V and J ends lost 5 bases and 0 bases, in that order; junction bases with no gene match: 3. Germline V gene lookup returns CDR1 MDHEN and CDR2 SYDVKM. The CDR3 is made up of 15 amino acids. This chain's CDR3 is CASSPGGTNTGELFF. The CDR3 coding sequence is TGTGCCAGCAGTCCGGGGGGAACGAACACCGGGGAGCTGTTTTTT.

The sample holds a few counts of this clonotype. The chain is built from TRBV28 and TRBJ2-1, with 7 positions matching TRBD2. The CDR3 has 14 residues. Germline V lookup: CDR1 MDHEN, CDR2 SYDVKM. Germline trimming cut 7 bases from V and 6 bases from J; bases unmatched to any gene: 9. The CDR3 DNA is TGTGCCAGCAAAACGGGGGGACTTCTCAATGAGCAGTTCTTC. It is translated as CASKTGGLLNEQFF.

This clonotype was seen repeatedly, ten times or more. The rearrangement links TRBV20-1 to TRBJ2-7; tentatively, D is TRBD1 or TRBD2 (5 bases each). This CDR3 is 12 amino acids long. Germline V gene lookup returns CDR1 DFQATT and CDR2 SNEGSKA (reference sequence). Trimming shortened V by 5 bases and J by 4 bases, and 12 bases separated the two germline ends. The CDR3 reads CSAPTGPYEQYF. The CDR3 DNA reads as TGCAGTGCTCCGACGGGGCCGTACGAGCAGTACTTC.